This T cell receptor (beta chain) was observed in a study of cytomegalovirus exposure and HLA in healthy donors (dated by TCRdb to about 2017). Broadly, across the study: According to an earlier analysis of 587 of the donors, about 180 million T cells yielded 100 million or so unique TCR beta sequences and around 280 Gb of sequence data. An early release that covered fewer than 750 HLA-typed donors contained about 300 gigabases of sequencing data and 85 million to 100 million unique TCR sequences. High-throughput TCR immunosequencing, statistical association of individual TCRs with disease status, and machine learning were combined to predict cytomegalovirus infection status. Using immunosequencing, the study profiled T cell repertoires from 666 subjects and related those repertoires to cytomegalovirus serostatus. An earlier analysis of several hundred of the donors applied high-throughput TCR beta sequencing to assess whether each TCR beta V gene segment acted as functional or pseudogenic. A later genetic analysis took genome-wide SNP genotypes for about 55% of the 666 donors and used that subset as a discovery cohort. Among 398 genotyped donors of the cohort, an average of roughly 230,000 unique TCR beta nucleotide sequences was sequenced per donor, of which 15% to 20% were non-productive. Besides the first cohort of approximately 710 subjects, a separate validation cohort made up of about 120 different subjects was used. The study was designed to test whether signatures of past pathogen exposure could be identified by cataloging public T cell receptors. Every discovery cohort repertoire had been produced on one sequencing platform. Typing coverage varied by locus: roughly 629-640 donors for A, B, C, DRB1 and DQB1; under 550 for DQA1; approximately 610 for DPA1; roughly 450 for DPB1. Class I and class II HLA loci were covered by the typing at four-digit resolution. Rather than drawing on any new phenotypic data, the later analysis identified candidate immune exposures from TCR beta sequences and the way those sequences occurred across donors. Alongside the repertoire data, information on donor age, sex, ethnicity and CMV serostatus was compiled. Five DR-DQ haplotypes were handled as single units for association and clustering because linkage in the cohort was strong. A later analysis re-examined previously published TCR beta repertoires from several hundred donors and added high-resolution HLA genotyping to investigate patterns of TCR occurrence. Among the approximately 400 genotyped donors, around 81% belonged to the genetic ancestry cluster associated with self-reported Caucasian donors.

On this clone: Its antigen specificity is not known. Within one base of it there is no much larger clone, and no base qualities were kept.

Library creation used the immunoSEQ multiplex PCR assay. For the multiplex PCR, a mixture combining 60 forward primers for TCR Vbeta segments and 13 reverse primers for TCR Jbeta segments was used. Amplification of the CDR3 region of rearranged TCR beta genes was performed with a multiplex PCR assay on genomic DNA. The amplified TCR beta libraries were sequenced on the Illumina HiSeq System as 87-base-pair reads. The published analysis was carried out like this. Across the 700 or so repertoires, a later analysis counted 80 million or so unique TCR beta chains, roughly 11 million of which were shared by at least two donors. To remove PCR and sequencing errors, raw reads were error-corrected and collapsed into unique sequences using a nearest-neighbor algorithm that merged closely related sequences. To assign V, D and J gene segments, CDR3 sequences were aligned to IMGT reference sequences. For a sequence to be retained, a match of at least six nucleotides to both a V gene segment and a J gene segment was required. Rearrangements were classified as productive when the CDR3 lacked stop codons and remained in frame with V and J, and all other rearrangements were classified as non-productive. CDR3 was defined according to IMGT convention as the region running from the second conserved V-encoded cysteine to the conserved J-encoded phenylalanine. The earlier analysis of a few hundred of the donors excluded sequences that lacked an unambiguous match to a single V gene segment. An earlier analysis of a few hundred of the donors called V segments functional above 56.7% productive rearrangements and segregating when the between-donor standard deviation exceeded 5%. A statistical classification framework was built to diagnose cytomegalovirus status from the catalog of TCR beta chain sequences. In a later analysis, V and J genes were assigned by comparing TCR nucleotide sequences against IMGT/GENE-DB human TR gene sequences. Using the TCRdist pipeline, a later analysis assigned CDR3 sequences along with most-parsimonious VDJ recombination scenarios. In a later analysis, every TCR beta chain was defined by the combination of its CDR3 amino acid sequence and its V-gene family, and reads without a unique V-gene family were dropped. A later analysis removed 592 highly shared, low-generation-probability nucleotide sequences to deal with suspected cross-contamination and a sequencing artifact. In a later analysis, a clonal expansion index was calculated for each public chain from normalized within-repertoire ranks of inferred template counts. A later analysis computed generation probabilities with a VDJ recombination model fitted to out-of-frame rearrangements, and checked the results against IGoR. A later analysis scored TCR-TCR, TCR-HLA and TCR-CMV co-occurrence with hypergeometric tests, applying a repertoire-size bias correction to TCR pairs. To estimate false discovery rates, a later analysis permuted the HLA or CMV assignments 20 times. In a later analysis, co-occurring TCRs were grouped using DBSCAN, with TCRdist sequence similarity added in when clustering inside HLA-allele-positive subsets. For co-occurrence clustering, repertoires with fewer than 30,000 or more than 120,000 public chains were excluded, along with roughly 5 repertoires with anomalous nucleotide sharing. Entries here come from immuneACCESS through TCRdb and include only in-frame sequences with V and J called. Some clones fail to appear in such tables; in the studies checked, an unresolved V gene covers under half of the shortfall, and the cause of the remainder is unknown. That table is the source of V, J and clone size, and D and trimming were worked out from the DNA. The sample table records approximately 170,000 clones; around 70% of these occur just once. Of the sample, around 4.6% is held by the ten largest clones.

Its CDR3 holds 16 amino acids, cysteine through phenylalanine. The sequence is cut down to CDR3 DNA, 48 bases in frame from base 1. The CDR1 and CDR2 encoded by the germline V gene are SGHNT and YENEEA. Ends trimmed: V by 3 bases, J by 3 bases; bases unmatched to a gene: 5. Points the paper makes about the study in general: At a false discovery rate of 0.05, a later analysis linked approximately 18,000 TCR beta sequences to specific HLA alleles. According to the authors, the approach could potentially be generalized to other disease states and immunological phenotypes. The classifier was reported to diagnose cytomegalovirus status with high specificity and sensitivity in both the original and validation cohorts. In an earlier analysis of fewer than 750 of the donors, most TCR beta V segments were observed in productive rearrangements about 87% or about 30% of the time, broadly matching IMGT annotations. CMV serostatus was the only immune exposure information available for the cohort. Approximately 18 rarely observed V segments, including chromosome 9 orphons, were excluded from the earlier analysis of about 610 of the donors because counts were too low. Because the 87-base-pair reads could not distinguish some IMGT-functional V segments, including TRBV6-2 and TRBV6-3, those segments were excluded. A cluster of highly shared sequence variants was judged likely to be a technical artifact of the sequencing pipeline. A further reported finding was that TCR beta sequences accurately predicted the HLA-A and HLA-B alleles for most subjects in the first cohort. A later genetic analysis associated a missense DCLRE1C variant with V-gene and J-gene trimming of TCR beta chains, and an independent cohort replicated the association. Presence/absence analyses assumed roughly uniform sequencing depth across donors, an assumption that may not hold. Most CMV-associated TCR beta chains appeared to be HLA-restricted in a later analysis, and the HLA associations seemed to be driven largely by CMV exposure. Because some donors lacked HLA typing at each locus, the association tests relied only on the typed subset. Compared with equally common non-associated chains, HLA-associated TCR beta chains in a later analysis were more clonally expanded and had lower generation probabilities. Correlated functional status among segregating V segments might be attributable to linkage disequilibrium, but an unknown experimental factor could not be ruled out. In the study, some 160 TCR beta chains were listed as associated with cytomegalovirus. In vitro tests confirmed that a few of the cytomegalovirus-associated TCR beta chains recognize cytomegalovirus antigens. A later analysis found that TCR association rates varied across HLA loci, with DRB1 alleles showing the most associated TCRs and HLA-C alleles the fewest. Most TCR sequences were seen in very few donors, while some public TCRs were found in many individuals. A later analysis reported that several top co-occurrence clusters appeared linked to parvovirus B19, influenza, CMV and Epstein-Barr virus. This cohort had only TCR beta chains sequenced, and the lack of alpha or paired-chain data limited which features could be detected. When HLA alleles, especially DR and DQ, strongly co-occurred, TCR associations were difficult to assign to individual alleles. In a later genetic analysis, fewer N-insertions in productive TCRs were reported among donors in an Asian-associated ancestry cluster than the 666-donor mean.

The cohort was made up of approximately 670 healthy bone marrow donors. All cohort members were sampled while nominally healthy, although unrecorded immune exposures were likely present. The donor was CMV seropositive and belonged to the group of around 300 seropositive cohort members. A peripheral blood sample was provided by each donor, and peripheral blood mononuclear cells were used for TCR beta sequencing. Genomic DNA extraction from the blood cell samples was performed with the Qiagen DNeasy Blood Extraction Kit. The chain uses TRBV11-3 and TRBJ2-2; the central 9 bases match TRBD2. The TCR originated in a man younger than 35 in good health and CMV-seropositive. Material for sequencing was PBMCs. The DNA sequence follows: TGTGCCAGCAGCTTCGGCGGGAGGGCCGACACCGGGGAGCTGTTTTTT. Its coded protein is CASSFGGRADTGELFF.